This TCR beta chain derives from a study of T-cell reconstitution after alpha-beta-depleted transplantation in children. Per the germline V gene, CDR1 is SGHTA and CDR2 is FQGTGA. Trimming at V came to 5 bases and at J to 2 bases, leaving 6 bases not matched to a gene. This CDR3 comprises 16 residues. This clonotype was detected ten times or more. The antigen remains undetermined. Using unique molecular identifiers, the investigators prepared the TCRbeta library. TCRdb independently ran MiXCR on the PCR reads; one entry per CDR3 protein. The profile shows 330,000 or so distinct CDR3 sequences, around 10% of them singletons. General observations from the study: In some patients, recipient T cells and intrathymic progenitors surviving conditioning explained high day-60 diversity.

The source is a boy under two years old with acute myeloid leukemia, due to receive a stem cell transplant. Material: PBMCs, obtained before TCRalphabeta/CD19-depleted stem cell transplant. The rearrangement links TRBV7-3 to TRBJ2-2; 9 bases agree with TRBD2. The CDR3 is CASSLQLAGNTGELFF. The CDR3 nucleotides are TGTGCCAGCAGCCTTCAACTAGCGGGTAACACCGGGGAGCTGTTTTTT.